This T cell receptor beta chain was profiled in a study of T cell responses to AZD1222 COVID-19 vaccine. Turning to this clone: What it recognizes is unknown.

Study-wide findings and caveats: Rises in breadth and depth of Spike-specific TCRs came after two AZD1222 doses. Nearly half of spike-specific TCRs reportedly go after variant regions that carry no mutations. With dominance at 160-218 and 743-854, vaccine-associated CD4 TCRs spanned spike. It should be noted that donors were predominantly white British and more often female, and clonal diversity was possibly underestimated.

There are 17 residues in the CDR3. After removal of 5 bases from V and 2 bases from J, the junction contained 10 bases not matched to a gene. Germline assignment: CDR1 SGHNT and CDR2 YYREEE (reference sequence). Measured with immunoSEQ multiplex PCR; TCRdb has only the in-frame clones, and not every one. The table shows approximately 100,000 clones, with roughly 93% occurring only once. This rearrangement joins TRBV5-4 to TRBJ1-5; TRBD1 matches at 10 bases. This sequence was found in an adult in good health. The material was peripheral blood, obtained on day 0 of AZD1222 vaccination. CDR3 protein: CASSPRPGTGGNQPQHF. CDR3 in DNA: TGTGCCAGCAGTCCCCGTCCCGGGACAGGGGGCAATCAGCCCCAGCATTTT.